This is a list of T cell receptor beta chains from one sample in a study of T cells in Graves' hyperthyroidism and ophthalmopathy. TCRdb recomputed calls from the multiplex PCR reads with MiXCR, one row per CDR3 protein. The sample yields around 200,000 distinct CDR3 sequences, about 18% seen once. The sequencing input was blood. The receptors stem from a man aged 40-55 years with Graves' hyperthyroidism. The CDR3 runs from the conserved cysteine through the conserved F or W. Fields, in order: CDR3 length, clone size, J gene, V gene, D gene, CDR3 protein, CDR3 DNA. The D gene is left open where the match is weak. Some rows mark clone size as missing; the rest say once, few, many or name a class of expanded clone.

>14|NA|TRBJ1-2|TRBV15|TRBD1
CATSRGTGGSGYTF
TGTGCCACCAGCAGGGGGACAGGGGGTAGTGGCTACACCTTC
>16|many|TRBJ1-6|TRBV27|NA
CASSSTGVAYNSPLHF
TGTGCCAGCAGTTCCACAGGCGTGGCCTATAATTCACCCCTCCACTTT
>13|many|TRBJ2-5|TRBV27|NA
CASSLDLKETQYF
TGTGCCAGCAGTTTAGACTTGAAAGAGACCCAGTACTTC
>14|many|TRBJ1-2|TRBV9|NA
CASSPGRANYGYTF
TGTGCCAGCAGCCCAGGGAGAGCTAACTATGGCTACACCTTC
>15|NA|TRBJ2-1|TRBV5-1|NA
CASSSTGYSHNEQFF
TGCGCCAGCAGCTCCACAGGATACTCCCACAATGAGCAGTTCTTC
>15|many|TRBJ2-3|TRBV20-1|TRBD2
CSARGSGGITDTQYF
TGCAGTGCTAGAGGTAGCGGGGGGATCACAGATACGCAGTATTTT
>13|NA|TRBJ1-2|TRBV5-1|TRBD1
CASSPTGEFGYTF
TGCGCCAGCAGCCCGACAGGGGAGTTCGGCTACACCTTC
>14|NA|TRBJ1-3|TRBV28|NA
CASEKGLSGNTIYF
TGTGCCAGCGAGAAGGGACTCTCTGGAAACACCATATATTTT
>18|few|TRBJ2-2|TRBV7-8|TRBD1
CASSFPILGTGDTGELFF
TGTGCCAGCAGCTTCCCAATCCTAGGGACAGGAGACACCGGGGAGCTGTTTTTT
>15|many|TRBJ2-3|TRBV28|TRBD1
CASTLSGMGTGTQYF
TGTGCCAGCACCCTCAGCGGAATGGGGACAGGTACGCAGTATTTT
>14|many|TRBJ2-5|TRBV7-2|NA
CASSQTQVQGTQYF
TGTGCCAGCAGCCAAACGCAGGTACAAGGGACCCAGTACTTC
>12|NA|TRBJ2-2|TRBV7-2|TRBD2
CASRTSAGELFF
TGTGCCAGCAGGACTAGCGCCGGGGAGCTGTTTTTT
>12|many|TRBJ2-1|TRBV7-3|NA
CASSLGRNEQFF
TGTGCCAGCAGCTTAGGGCGGAATGAGCAGTTCTTC
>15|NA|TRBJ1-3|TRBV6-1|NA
CASTLWGRSGNTIYF
TGTGCCAGCACCCTTTGGGGTCGCTCTGGAAACACCATATATTTT
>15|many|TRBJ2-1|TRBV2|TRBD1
CASSNSGTGLNEQFF
TGTGCCAGCAGCAATTCCGGGACAGGCTTGAATGAGCAGTTCTTC
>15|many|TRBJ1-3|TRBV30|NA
CAWSPTGRSGNTIYF
TGTGCCTGGAGCCCTACAGGACGCTCTGGAAACACCATATATTTT
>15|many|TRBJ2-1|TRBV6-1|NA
CASRTALGPNNEQFF
TGTGCCAGCAGGACAGCACTAGGGCCCAACAATGAGCAGTTCTTC
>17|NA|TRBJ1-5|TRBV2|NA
CACSELGGIYINQPQHF
TGTGCCTGCAGTGAACTGGGAGGCATATATATCAATCAGCCCCAGCATTTT
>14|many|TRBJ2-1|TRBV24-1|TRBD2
CATSIAGGYNEQFF
TGTGCCACCAGTATCGCGGGGGGTTACAATGAGCAGTTCTTC
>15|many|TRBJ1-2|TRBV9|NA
CASSVADTRRYGYTF
TGTGCCAGCAGCGTAGCCGACACGAGAAGGTATGGCTACACCTTC
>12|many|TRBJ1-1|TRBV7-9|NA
CASSLDNTEAFF
TGTGCCAGCAGCTTAGATAACACTGAAGCTTTCTTT
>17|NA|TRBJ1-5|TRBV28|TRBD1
CASSLPPTGGEGQPQHF
TGTGCCAGCAGCCTACCGCCGACAGGGGGAGAAGGGCAGCCCCAGCATTTT
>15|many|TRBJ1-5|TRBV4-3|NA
CASSQDYSQNQPQHF
TGCGCCAGCAGCCAAGATTACAGTCAGAATCAGCCCCAGCATTTT
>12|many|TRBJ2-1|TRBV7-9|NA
CASSTRSPEQFF
TGTGCCAGCAGCACGCGATCTCCGGAACAGTTCTTC
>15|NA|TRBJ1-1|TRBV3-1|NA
CASSQEGTPNTEAFF
TGTGCCAGCAGCCAAGAGGGTACCCCGAACACTGAAGCTTTCTTT
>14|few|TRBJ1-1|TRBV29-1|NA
CSVLNEGRGTEAFF
TGCAGCGTGCTCAACGAGGGGCGGGGCACTGAAGCTTTCTTT
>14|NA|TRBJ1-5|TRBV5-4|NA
CATAGGGRNQPQHF
TGTGCCACCGCAGGCGGGGGGCGCAATCAGCCCCAGCATTTT
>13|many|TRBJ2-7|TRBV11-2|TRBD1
CASSSGQGSEQYF
TGTGCCAGCAGCTCAGGACAGGGTAGCGAGCAGTACTTC
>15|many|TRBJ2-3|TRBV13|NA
CASSSRHIGTHTQYF
TGTGCCAGCAGCTCACGACATATCGGGACCCATACGCAGTATTTT
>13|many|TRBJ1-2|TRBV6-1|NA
CASSFEDSYGYTF
TGTGCCAGCAGTTTCGAGGACAGCTATGGCTACACCTTC
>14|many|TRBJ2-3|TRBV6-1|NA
CASSEQAITDTQYF
TGTGCCAGCAGTGAACAGGCTATCACAGATACGCAGTATTTT
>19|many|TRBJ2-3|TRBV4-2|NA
CASSQESTGTGTTTDTQYF
TGTGCCAGCAGCCAAGAGTCAACCGGGACTGGGACGACCACAGATACGCAGTATTTT
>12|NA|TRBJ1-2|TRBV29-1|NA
CSVGGGWSGYTF
TGCAGCGTTGGGGGGGGCTGGTCTGGCTACACCTTC
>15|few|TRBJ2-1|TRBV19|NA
CASSILGDRYNEQFF
TGTGCCAGTAGTATATTAGGGGATCGGTACAATGAGCAGTTCTTC
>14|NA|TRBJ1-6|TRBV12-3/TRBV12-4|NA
CASSLQGTDSPLHF
TGTGCCAGCAGTTTACAGGGTACGGATTCACCCCTCCACTTT
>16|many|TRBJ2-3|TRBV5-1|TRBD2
CASSLRAGGITDTQYF
TGCGCCAGCAGCCTGAGAGCGGGGGGTATCACAGATACGCAGTATTTT
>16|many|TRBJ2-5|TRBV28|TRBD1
CASSPQQGAFYETQYF
TGTGCCAGCAGTCCTCAACAGGGGGCGTTCTATGAGACCCAGTACTTC
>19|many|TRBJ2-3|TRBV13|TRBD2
CASSSRTSGGWASTDTQYF
TGTGCCAGCAGCTCCAGGACTAGCGGGGGGTGGGCCAGCACAGATACGCAGTATTTT
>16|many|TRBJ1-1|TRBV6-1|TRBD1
CASSERQGGRGTEAFF
TGTGCCAGCAGTGAGAGGCAGGGGGGCCGCGGCACTGAAGCTTTCTTT
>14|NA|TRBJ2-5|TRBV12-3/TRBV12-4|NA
CASSTRTVQETQYF
TGTGCCAGCAGTACTCGGACAGTCCAAGAGACCCAGTACTTC
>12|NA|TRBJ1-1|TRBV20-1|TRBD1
CSKRQGGYAAFF
TGCAGTAAACGACAGGGTGGGTACGCAGCTTTCTTT
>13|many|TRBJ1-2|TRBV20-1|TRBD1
CSARDRGLYGYTF
TGCAGTGCTCGGGACAGGGGGTTATATGGCTACACCTTC
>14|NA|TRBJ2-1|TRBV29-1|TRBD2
CSVGSGGAYNEQFF
TGCAGCGTTGGTAGCGGGGGGGCCTACAATGAGCAGTTCTTC
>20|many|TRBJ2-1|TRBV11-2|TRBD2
CASSRGTGRASGGGENEQFF
TGTGCCAGCAGCCGAGGCACAGGGAGGGCTAGCGGGGGGGGTGAGAATGAGCAGTTCTTC